The next 9 T cell receptor beta chains were all read from a single sample in a study of shared clonotypes between healthy human individuals. Assay used: immunoSEQ multiplex PCR; TCRdb lists only in-frame clones, some missing. The sample shows approximately 1.5 million clones, around 98.5% of them seen only once. Material for sequencing was naive CD4+ T cells sorted from blood. Subset indicated: CD45RA+ positively selected. The receptor source for this set is a man between 25 and 39 years old in good health.

The J gene is TRBJ1-5, the V gene TRBV27, with D unclear. This CDR3 contains 16 residues. The V gene's germline CDR1 is MNHEY and CDR2 SMNVEV (reference sequence). The V end was cut by 0 bases, the J end by 0 bases, with 9 bases between. CDR3 region: CASSLSPTYSNQPQHF. The CDR3 DNA follows: TGTGCCAGCAGTTTATCTCCGACTTATAGCAATCAGCCCCAGCATTTT.

This clone was detected once. The chain recombines TRBV28 with TRBJ2-1; 12 bases align to TRBD2. J was trimmed by 0 bases and V by 5 bases; bases with no gene match: 8. CDR3 length: 18 residues. The germline gives CDR1 MDHEN, CDR2 SYDVKM. The CDR3 spells CASSMGLAGLSSYNEQFF. In DNA, the CDR3 is TGTGCCAGCAGTATGGGACTAGCGGGCTTGAGCTCCTACAATGAGCAGTTCTTC.

The count of this clone is one. CDR3 DNA sequence: TGTGCCAGCAGTAAGGACAGGTTCGGTGAGGAGCTGTTTTTT. It is translated as CASSKDRFGEELFF. The rearrangement links TRBV6-5 to TRBJ2-2; 7 bases are a match to TRBD1. The CDR3 consists of 14 residues. Germline CDR1 is MNHEY and CDR2 is SVGAGI. Unmatched junction bases numbered 10, after V lost 5 bases and J lost 10 bases.

The chain employs TRBV6-6 and TRBJ2-7; the D gene could be TRBD1 or TRBD2 (6 bases each). The germline V and J ends were trimmed by 4 bases and 6 bases, with 22 bases remaining between them. This CDR3 is built from 16 residues. Germline V gives CDR1 MNHNY, CDR2 SVGAGI (reference sequence). CDR3 residues: CASSSSQWPSGAEQYF. CDR3 in DNA: TGTGCCAGCAGTTCGTCACAGTGGCCCTCGGGGGCCGAGCAGTACTTC.

This clone was seen once. The chain is built from TRBV5-5 and TRBJ2-7, with 8 bases that match TRBD1. V lost 5 bases to trimming and J lost 4 bases; unmatched junction nucleotides: 17. There are 17 residues in the CDR3. Germline-derived CDR1 and CDR2 are SGHKS and YYEKEE (reference sequence). This CDR3 reads CASSWGTGVNLGYEQYF. The CDR3 bases are TGTGCCAGCAGTTGGGGGACAGGAGTAAATTTGGGGTACGAGCAGTACTTC.

The J gene is TRBJ2-7, the V gene TRBV7-9; tentatively, D is TRBD1 (6 bases). The V end was cut by 5 bases, the J end by 4 bases, with 9 bases between. The CDR3 is 12 amino acids. The germline V gene has CDR1 SEHNR and CDR2 FQNEAQ (reference sequence). The CDR3 sequence is CASSKDSYEQYF. The CDR3 nucleotides read TGTGCCAGCAGCAAGGACAGTTACGAGCAGTACTTC.

This clone was counted a few times. The chain joins TRBV15 to TRBJ2-7; 8 bases match TRBD2. The V and J ends lost 4 bases and 3 bases, in that order; junction bases with no gene match: 8. Per germline, CDR1 LNHNV and CDR2 YYDKDF (reference sequence). The CDR3 is 15 residues long. The CDR3 loop is CATSIPGTSFYEQYF. The CDR3 nucleotides are TGTGCCACCAGCATTCCCGGGACTAGTTTCTACGAGCAGTACTTC.

The V and J genes are TRBV30 and TRBJ1-5, with D perhaps matching TRBD1 (6 bases). The CDR3 is 17 amino acids. V lost 1 base and J lost 3, with 19 bases in between. Germline values: CDR1 GTSNPN, CDR2 SVGIG (reference sequence). The CDR3 spells CAWSDPRGARFNQPQHF. CDR3 bases: TGTGCCTGGAGTGACCCGAGGGGGGCGAGATTCAATCAGCCCCAGCATTTT.

This rearrangement joins TRBV27 to TRBJ2-3, with a possible D match to TRBD1 (6 bases). This CDR3 is 12 amino acids long. Trimming shortened V by 11 bases and J by 7 bases, and 16 bases separated the two germline ends. Germline V gene lookup returns CDR1 MNHEY and CDR2 SMNVEV (reference sequence). CDR3 sequence: CAAGQFRHTQYF. CDR3 nucleotides: TGTGCCGCAGGACAGTTCAGGCATACGCAGTATTTT.